One sample yielded the 24 T cell receptor beta chains listed below, sequenced in a study of shared clonotypes between healthy human individuals. TCRdb's copy holds only in-frame clones and misses some; the assay was immunoSEQ multiplex PCR. The sample lists about 2 million clones, approximately 94% occurring once. The naive CD8 subset, CD45RO-negative cells positively selected for CCR7, excluded terminally differentiated effector memory CD45RA+ cells. The sequenced sample consisted of naive CD8+ T cells sorted from blood. Receptor source: a man aged 18 to 29 in good health.

The V gene is TRBV7-9, the J gene TRBJ2-1; the D is unclear. V dropped 5 bases and J dropped 4 bases, with 21 bases sitting between them. The germline V gene has CDR1 SEHNR and CDR2 FQNEAQ (reference sequence). CDR3 length: 17 residues. As DNA, the CDR3 is TGTGCCAGCAGCCCCCCCTGGTCAGACCTGAGGTACAATGAGCAGTTCTTC. Residues: CASSPPWSDLRYNEQFF.

The chain is built from TRBV6-6 and TRBJ1-1; D might be TRBD1 (6 bases). V lost 6 bases and J 11 bases, leaving 16 bases between the germline ends. Germline lookup yields CDR1 MNHNY and CDR2 SVGAGI (reference sequence). This CDR3 is built from 12 residues. The CDR3 DNA sequence: TGTGCCAGCAGCCCCGGACAGTCAACGGCTTTCTTT. It translates to CASSPGQSTAFF.

The chain joins TRBV2 to TRBJ1-2, with D perhaps TRBD1 (5 bases). V was shortened by 4 bases and J by 5 bases, with 14 bases between the two germline ends. CDR3 size: 14 residues. Per the germline V gene, CDR1 is SNHLY and CDR2 is FYNNEI. The CDR3: CASSGAGSFYGYTF. In DNA, the CDR3 is TGTGCCAGCAGTGGCGCAGGGTCCTTTTATGGCTACACCTTC. Drawing the rest from reference TRBV2 and TRBJ1-2, the complete variable domain is EPEVTQTPSHQVTQMGQEVILRCVPISNHLYFYWYRQILGQKVEFLVSFYNNEISEKSEIFDDQFSVERPDGSNFTLKIRSTKLEDSAMYFCASSGAGSFYGYTFGSGTRLTVV.

The rearrangement joins TRBV19 to TRBJ2-7, with D unclear. CDR1 and CDR2 from the germline V gene are LNHDA and SQIVND (reference sequence). CDR3 length: 15 residues. Trimming removed 3 bases at V and 7 bases at J, with 19 bases between. CDR3 protein: CASSMGQAFPGEQYF. CDR3 coding DNA: TGTGCCAGTAGTATGGGCCAGGCCTTCCCTGGAGAGCAGTACTTC.

The CDR3 protein is CASSQPTGDNQPQHF. CDR3 sequence (DNA): TGCGCCAGCAGCCAACCGACAGGGGACAATCAGCCCCAGCATTTT. This chain connects TRBV4-1 to TRBJ1-5; TRBD1 matches at 8 bases. Germline-derived CDR1 and CDR2 are MGHRA and YSYEKL. V trimming: 2 bases; J trimming: 3 bases; junction bases outside the gene matches: 3. The CDR3 is 15 amino acids.

This rearrangement joins TRBV10-2 to TRBJ2-3; TRBD2 might be the D (6 bases). Germline V gives CDR1 WSHSY, CDR2 SAAADI. V shed 2 bases and J shed 8 bases, with 17 bases lying between them. CDR3 size: 15 residues. This chain's CDR3 is CASSENAGLGGTQYF. The CDR3, as DNA: TGCGCCAGCAGTGAGAATGCGGGCCTGGGGGGTACGCAGTATTTT.

Points on this clone: Other DNA sequences in the same sample also yield this CDR3. The rearrangement joins TRBV11-2 to TRBJ1-1; D gene ambiguous. CDR3 size: 13 residues. V lost 3 bases and J 4 bases, leaving 9 bases between the germline ends. The V gene's germline CDR1 is SGHAT and CDR2 FQNNGV. The CDR3 loop is CASSLGFGTEAFF. In DNA form, the CDR3 reads TGTGCCAGCAGCTTGGGGTTTGGCACTGAAGCTTTCTTT. The whole variable domain, filled in from reference TRBV11-2 and TRBJ1-1, reads EAGVAQSPRYKIIEKRQSVAFWCNPISGHATLYWYQQILGQGPKLLIQFQNNGVVDDSQLPKDRFSAERLKGVDSTLKIQPAKLEDSAVYLCASSLGFGTEAFFGQGTRLTVV.

This chain connects TRBV5-1 to TRBJ1-2; TRBD1 is a possible D gene (6 bases). The CDR3 is 15 residues long. Germline loops: CDR1 SGHRS, CDR2 YFSETQ. The V and J ends lost 0 bases and 4 bases respectively, with 13 bases between them. The CDR3 sequence: CASSLGQVSGYGYTF. The DNA of the CDR3 is TGCGCCAGCAGCTTGGGACAGGTATCCGGCTATGGCTACACCTTC.

V is TRBV5-5 and J is TRBJ1-6; 12 bases map to TRBD1. Germline V CDR1 and CDR2: SGHKS, YYEKEE (reference sequence). The CDR3 runs 14 residues. Trimming cost V 4 bases and J 10 bases; bases outside gene matches: 3. CDR3 nucleotides: TGTGCCAGCAGCGCGGGACAGGGGGCCTCACCCCTCCACTTT. It is translated as CASSAGQGASPLHF.

The rearrangement uses TRBV19 and TRBJ2-2; 8 bases line up with TRBD1. The junction had 4 bases not matched to a gene; V was cut back by 5 bases and J by 5 bases. The V gene's germline CDR1 is LNHDA and CDR2 SQIVND (reference sequence). This CDR3 is built from 14 residues. Written as DNA, the CDR3 is TGTGCCAGTAGTCCCCGGACAGGGACCGGGGAGCTGTTTTTT. It is translated as CASSPRTGTGELFF.

The V gene is TRBV7-8, the J gene TRBJ2-5; D possibly corresponds to TRBD1 (6 bases). CDR3 length equals 12 residues. V was clipped by 10 bases and J by 2 bases, with 11 bases between them. Per germline, CDR1 SGHVS and CDR2 FQNEAQ. This chain's CDR3 is CATGQKQETQYF. In nucleotides, the CDR3 is TGTGCCACCGGACAGAAACAAGAGACCCAGTACTTC.

V gene TRBV10-2 combines with J gene TRBJ2-5; perhaps TRBD1 as D (6 bases). The V gene's germline CDR1 is WSHSY and CDR2 SAAADI. Trimming removed 3 bases from V and 0 bases from J, with 11 bases in between. The CDR3 runs 15 residues. The CDR3 is CASSDWDTYQETQYF. In nucleotides, the CDR3 is TGCGCCAGCAGTGATTGGGACACGTACCAAGAGACCCAGTACTTC.

The CDR3 sequence is CASSETSGMNEQFF. For the CDR3, the DNA is TGTGCCAGCAGCGAGACTAGCGGGATGAATGAGCAGTTCTTC. V and J are TRBV2 and TRBJ2-1; 11 bases agree with TRBD2. The germline V gene has CDR1 SNHLY and CDR2 FYNNEI. The CDR3 consists of 14 residues. The V gene end was trimmed by 6 bases and the J gene end by 7 bases; junction bases not matched to a gene: 5.

This rearrangement joins TRBV10-2 to TRBJ1-5; a possible D gene is TRBD1 (5 bases). Deletions cut 6 bases from V and 5 bases from J, with 11 bases between. Germline V gene data show CDR1 as WSHSY and CDR2 as SAAADI. The CDR3 runs 13 residues. Here the CDR3 DNA reads TGCGCCAGCAGCCCGACAGACCATCAGCCCCAGCATTTT. Its protein is CASSPTDHQPQHF.

The sample holds one count of this clone. The chain couples TRBV7-9 to TRBJ2-7, with D uncertain. Germline CDR1 reads SEHNR; CDR2 reads FQNEAQ (reference sequence). The CDR3 is 15 amino acids. Trimming pared 1 base from V and 0 bases from J, leaving 10 bases between. CDR3 sequence reads: CASSLVIGISYEQYF. The CDR3 nucleotides are TGTGCCAGCAGCTTAGTGATCGGTATCTCCTACGAGCAGTACTTC. The full variable domain, its missing parts supplied by reference TRBV7-9 and TRBJ2-7, is DTGVSQNPRHKITKRGQNVTFRCDPISEHNRLYWYRQTLGQGPEFLTYFQNEAQLEKSRLLSDRFSAERPKGSFSTLEIQRTEQGDSAMYLCASSLVIGISYEQYFGPGTRLTVT.

The chain has TRBV7-6 and TRBJ2-3; no definite D call. Trimming cost V 2 bases and J 1 base, with 10 bases left between them. This CDR3 has 15 residues. Germline CDR1 and CDR2: SGHVS and FNYEAQ. CDR3 coding DNA: TGTGCCAGCAGCTTAACAGATATTCGCACAGATACGCAGTATTTT. It yields the protein CASSLTDIRTDTQYF. Together with reference TRBV7-6 and TRBJ2-3, the CDR3 gives the full variable domain: GAGVSQSPRYKVTKRGQDVALRCDPISGHVSLYWYRQALGQGPEFLTYFNYEAQQDKSGLPNDRFSAERPEGSISTLTIQRTEQRDSAMYRCASSLTDIRTDTQYFGPGTRLTVL.

This chain links TRBV11-3 with TRBJ2-5; 7 bases agree with TRBD1. J gave up 6 bases and V 5 bases, and 3 bases lay outside the gene matches. CDR1 and CDR2 (germline): SGHNT, YENEEA. The CDR3 has 12 residues. The CDR3 sequence: CASSPRGQTQYF. CDR3 sequence (DNA): TGTGCCAGCAGCCCAAGGGGGCAGACCCAGTACTTC.

J is TRBJ2-7 and V is TRBV4-3; the match to TRBD1 covers 8 bases. Per the germline V gene, CDR1 is LGHNA and CDR2 is YSLEER. V lost 0 bases to trimming and J lost 5 bases; unmatched junction nucleotides: 6. This CDR3 has 15 residues. The CDR3 here is CASSQDQHRGDEQYF. Here the CDR3 DNA reads TGCGCCAGCAGCCAAGATCAGCACAGGGGGGACGAGCAGTACTTC.

This clone was seen a few times. Other DNA variants within this sample encode the same CDR3. The chain combines TRBV9 with TRBJ2-7; D might be TRBD2 (6 bases). Germline CDR1 and CDR2: SGDLS and YYNGEE. The CDR3 contains 14 residues. The V end was cut by 0 bases, the J end by 2 bases, with 9 bases between. CDR3 sequence: CASSVGGGTYEQYF. The DNA for the CDR3 is TGTGCCAGCAGCGTAGGTGGGGGGACCTACGAGCAGTACTTC.

This clone was observed a single time. The J gene is TRBJ2-1, the V gene TRBV7-8, with 9 bases fitting TRBD1. Germline lookup yields CDR1 SGHVS and CDR2 FQNEAQ. Unmatched junction bases numbered 2, after V lost 1 base and J lost 4 bases. There are 15 residues in the CDR3. CDR3 sequence: CASSLDRGPYNEQFF. DNA for the CDR3: TGTGCCAGCAGCTTAGACAGGGGGCCTTACAATGAGCAGTTCTTC.

The chain combines TRBV9 with TRBJ1-4; TRBD1 agrees at 7 bases. Germline V gene lookup returns CDR1 SGDLS and CDR2 YYNGEE. The CDR3 consists of 14 residues. V lost 0 bases, J lost 5 bases, and 1 base stayed unmatched. This CDR3 is CASSVEGQNEKLFF. The CDR3 nucleotides read TGTGCCAGCAGCGTAGAGGGACAGAATGAAAAACTGTTTTTT.

This clone was seen only once. V is TRBV19 and J is TRBJ2-7, with a weak D call TRBD2 (5 bases). This CDR3 spans 14 amino acids. CDR1 is LNHDA, CDR2 SQIVND, per germline (reference sequence). V was shortened by 3 bases and J by 2 bases, with 11 bases between the two germline ends. CDR3 sequence (DNA): TGTGCCAGTAGTATGGCACGGGGAACCTACGAGCAGTACTTC. Its translation is CASSMARGTYEQYF.

The chain combines TRBV7-9 with TRBJ2-7; 7 bases are a match to TRBD2. Germline lookup yields CDR1 SEHNR and CDR2 FQNEAQ (reference sequence). This CDR3 contains 16 residues. The V and J ends lost 2 bases and 0 bases, in that order; junction bases with no gene match: 7. Here the CDR3 DNA reads TGTGCCAGCAGCTTAACCGCGGGGGAGGGCTCCTACGAGCAGTACTTC. Translating gives CASSLTAGEGSYEQYF.

The genes are TRBV19 and TRBJ2-1; TRBD2 agrees at 11 bases. CDR1 LNHDA and CDR2 SQIVND come from the germline V gene (reference sequence). The CDR3 has 15 amino acids. V shed 5 bases, J shed 4 bases, and the junction held 4 bases outside the gene matches. CDR3 region: CASSQGTSGYNEQFF. The CDR3 bases are TGTGCCAGTAGTCAAGGGACTAGCGGTTACAATGAGCAGTTCTTC.